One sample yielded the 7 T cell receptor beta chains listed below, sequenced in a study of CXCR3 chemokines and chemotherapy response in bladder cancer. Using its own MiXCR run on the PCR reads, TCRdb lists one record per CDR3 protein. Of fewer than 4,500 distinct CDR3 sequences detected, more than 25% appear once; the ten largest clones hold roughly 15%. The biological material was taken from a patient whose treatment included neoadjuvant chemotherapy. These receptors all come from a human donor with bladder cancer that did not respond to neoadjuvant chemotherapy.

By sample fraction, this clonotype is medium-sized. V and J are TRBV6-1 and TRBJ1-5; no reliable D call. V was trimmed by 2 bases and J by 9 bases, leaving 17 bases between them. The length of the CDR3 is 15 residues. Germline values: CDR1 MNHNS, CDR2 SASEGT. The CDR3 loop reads CASSEMSGSQRPQHF. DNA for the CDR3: TGTGCCAGCAGTGAAATGTCCGGCAGCCAAAGGCCCCAGCATTTT.

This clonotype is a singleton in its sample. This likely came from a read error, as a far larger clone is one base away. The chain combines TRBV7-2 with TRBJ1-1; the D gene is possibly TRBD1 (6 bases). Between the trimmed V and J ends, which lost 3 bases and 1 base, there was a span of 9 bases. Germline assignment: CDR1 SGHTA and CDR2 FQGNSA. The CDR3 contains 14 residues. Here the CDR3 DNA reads TGTGCCAGCAGCTTCGGGGGGCAGAACACTGAAGCTTTCTTT. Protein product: CASSFGGQNTEAFF.

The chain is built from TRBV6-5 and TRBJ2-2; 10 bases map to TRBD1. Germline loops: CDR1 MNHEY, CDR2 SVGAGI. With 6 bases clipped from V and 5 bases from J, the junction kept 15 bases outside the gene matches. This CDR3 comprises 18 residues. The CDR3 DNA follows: TGTGCCAGCAGATACCCCCACCGGGACAGGGGTTGGACCGGGGAGCTGTTTTTT. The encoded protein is CASRYPHRDRGWTGELFF.

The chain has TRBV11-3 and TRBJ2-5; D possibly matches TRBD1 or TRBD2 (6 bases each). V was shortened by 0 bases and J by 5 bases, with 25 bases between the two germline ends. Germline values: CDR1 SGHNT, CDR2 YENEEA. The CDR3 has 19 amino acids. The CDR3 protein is CASSLDAGGTGGLWETQYF. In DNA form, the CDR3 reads TGTGCCAGCAGCTTAGATGCGGGCGGGACCGGGGGCCTGTGGGAGACCCAGTACTTC.

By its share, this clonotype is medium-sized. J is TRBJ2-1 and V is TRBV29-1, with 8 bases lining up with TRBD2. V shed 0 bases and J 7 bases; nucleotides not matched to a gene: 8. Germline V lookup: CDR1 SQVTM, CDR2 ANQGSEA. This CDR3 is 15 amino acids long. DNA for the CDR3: TGCAGCGTTGAAGATATAGCGGGGATGGGGAATGAGCAGTTCTTC. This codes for CSVEDIAGMGNEQFF.

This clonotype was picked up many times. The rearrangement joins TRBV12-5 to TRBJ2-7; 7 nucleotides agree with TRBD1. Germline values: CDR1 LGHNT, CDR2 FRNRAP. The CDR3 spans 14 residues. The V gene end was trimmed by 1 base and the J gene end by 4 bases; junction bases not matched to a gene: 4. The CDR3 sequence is CASGLGQGVYEQYF. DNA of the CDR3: TGTGCTAGTGGTTTGGGACAGGGAGTATACGAGCAGTACTTC.

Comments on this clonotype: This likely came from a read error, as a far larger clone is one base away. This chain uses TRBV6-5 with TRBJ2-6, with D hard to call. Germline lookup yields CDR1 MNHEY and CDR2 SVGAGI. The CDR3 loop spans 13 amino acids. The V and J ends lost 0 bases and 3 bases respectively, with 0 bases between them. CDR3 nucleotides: TGTGCCAGCAGTTACTCTGGGGCCAACGTCCTGACTTTC. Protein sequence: CASSYSGANVLTF.